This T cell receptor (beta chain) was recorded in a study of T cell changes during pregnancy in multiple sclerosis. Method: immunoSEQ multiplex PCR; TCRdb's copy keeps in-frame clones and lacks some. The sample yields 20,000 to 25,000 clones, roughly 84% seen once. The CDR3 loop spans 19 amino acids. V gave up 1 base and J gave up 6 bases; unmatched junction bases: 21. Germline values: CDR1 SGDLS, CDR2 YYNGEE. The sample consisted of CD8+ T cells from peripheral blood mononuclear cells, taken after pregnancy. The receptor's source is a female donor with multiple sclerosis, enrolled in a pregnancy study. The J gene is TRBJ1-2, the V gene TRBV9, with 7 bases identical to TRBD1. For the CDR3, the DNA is TGTGCCAGCAGCGTACGGCGTGGACAGGAGATCTTTCCACTGGATGGCTACACCTTC. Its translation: CASSVRRGQEIFPLDGYTF. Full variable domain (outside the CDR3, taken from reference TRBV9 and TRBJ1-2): DSGVTQTPKHLITATGQRVTLRCSPRSGDLSVYWYQQSLDQGLQFLIQYYNGEERAKGNILERFSAQQFPDLHSELNLSSLELGDSALYFCASSVRRGQEIFPLDGYTFGSGTRLTVV.